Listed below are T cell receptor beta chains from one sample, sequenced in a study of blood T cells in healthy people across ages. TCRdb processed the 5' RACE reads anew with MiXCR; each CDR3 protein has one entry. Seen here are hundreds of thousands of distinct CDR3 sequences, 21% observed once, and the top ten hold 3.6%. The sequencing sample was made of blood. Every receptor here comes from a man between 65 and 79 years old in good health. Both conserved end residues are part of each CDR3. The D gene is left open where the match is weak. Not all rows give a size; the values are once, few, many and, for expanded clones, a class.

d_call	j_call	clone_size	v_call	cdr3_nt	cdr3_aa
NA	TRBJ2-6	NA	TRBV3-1	TGTGCCAGCAGCCAGCTAACGGCCGGGGCCAACGTCCTGACTTTC	CASSQLTAGANVLTF
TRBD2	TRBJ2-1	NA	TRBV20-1	TGCAGTGCTAGTAGTGGGACTATAACCAATGAGCAGTTCTTC	CSASSGTITNEQFF
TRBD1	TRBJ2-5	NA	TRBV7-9	TGTGCCAGCAGCTTCGCGACAGGGCGGTTTCAAGAGACCCAGTACTTC	CASSFATGRFQETQYF
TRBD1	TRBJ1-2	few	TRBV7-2	TGTGCCAGCAGCGAGACCGGGACAGGGGAATTCTATGGCTACACCTTC	CASSETGTGEFYGYTF
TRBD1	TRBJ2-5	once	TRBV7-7	TGTGCTAGCAGCATGACAGGGGCCGAGACCCAGTACTTC	CASSMTGAETQYF
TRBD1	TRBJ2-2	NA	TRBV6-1	TGTGCCAGCAGCCGACAGACAGGGCAAGTTAACACCGGGGAGCTGTTTTTT	CASSRQTGQVNTGELFF
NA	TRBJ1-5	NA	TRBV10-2	TGCGCCAGCAGTGAGGGGGGAGGACAGCCCCAGCATTTT	CASSEGGGQPQHF
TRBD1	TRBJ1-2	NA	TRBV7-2	TGTGCCAGCAGCAAGGACAGGTTGGACTTGCATGGCTACACCTTC	CASSKDRLDLHGYTF
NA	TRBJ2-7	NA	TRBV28	TGCGCCAGCAGTTTCGGACAGCTAGGCTCCTACGAGCAGTACTTC	CASSFGQLGSYEQYF
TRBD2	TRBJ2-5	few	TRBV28	TGTGCCAGCCTTAGGACTAGCGGGAGAGTAGCAGAGACCCAGTACTTC	CASLRTSGRVAETQYF